This T cell receptor (beta chain) was captured by sequencing in a study of T cells in Graves' hyperthyroidism and ophthalmopathy. The study, taken as a whole, reports: Among clonotypes expanded in thyroid above 0.001, most were also found in blood. From stable hyperthyroidism, ophthalmopathy was separated by a 13 V-J model.

Germline trimming cut 9 bases from V and 4 bases from J; bases unmatched to any gene: 15. This CDR3 has 16 amino acids. The germline gives CDR1 MNHNS, CDR2 SASEGT. This clonotype was recorded a few times. The antigen remains undetermined. The source material, RNA transcripts, was used to amplify TCR beta CDR3 regions. First-round RT-PCR with HTBI primers amplified the TCR CDR3 region. TCRdb ran MiXCR on the multiplex PCR reads and lists one entry per CDR3 protein. The sample includes some 490,000 distinct CDR3 sequences, approximately 23% of them seen just once. Material for sequencing was blood. This TCR was recovered from a woman aged 70 to 79 with Graves' ophthalmopathy. The gene calls are TRBV6-1 and TRBJ2-1; 7 bases are a match to TRBD1. CDR3 amino acids: CASSRIPGQLYNEQFF. The CDR3 nucleotides are TGTGCCAGTAGTCGTATCCCGGGACAGCTGTACAATGAGCAGTTCTTC.